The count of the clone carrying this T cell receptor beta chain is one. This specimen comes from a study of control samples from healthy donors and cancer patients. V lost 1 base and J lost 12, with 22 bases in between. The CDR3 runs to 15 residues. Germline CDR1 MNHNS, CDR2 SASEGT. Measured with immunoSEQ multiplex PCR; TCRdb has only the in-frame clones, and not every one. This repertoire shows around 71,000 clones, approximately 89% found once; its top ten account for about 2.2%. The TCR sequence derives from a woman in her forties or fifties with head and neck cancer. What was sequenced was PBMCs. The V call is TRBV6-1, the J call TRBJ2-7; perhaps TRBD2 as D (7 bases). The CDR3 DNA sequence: TGTGCCAGCAGTGAAGAAGAGGGGGGGGCGGGCCGTTCGTACTTC. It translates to CASSEEEGGAGRSYF.